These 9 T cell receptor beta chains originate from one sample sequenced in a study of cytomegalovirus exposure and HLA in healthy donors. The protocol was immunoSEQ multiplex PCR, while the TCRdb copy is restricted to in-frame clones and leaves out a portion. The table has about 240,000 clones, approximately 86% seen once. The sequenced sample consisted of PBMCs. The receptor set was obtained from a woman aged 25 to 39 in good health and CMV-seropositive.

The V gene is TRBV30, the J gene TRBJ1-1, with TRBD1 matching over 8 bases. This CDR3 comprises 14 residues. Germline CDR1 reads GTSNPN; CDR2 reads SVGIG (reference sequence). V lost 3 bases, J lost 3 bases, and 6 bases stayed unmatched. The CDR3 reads CAWSITGGDTEAFF. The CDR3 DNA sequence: TGTGCCTGGAGCATAACAGGGGGGGACACTGAAGCTTTCTTT.

Here the CDR3 reads CASSQGTHQFSYNEQFF. The DNA of the CDR3 is TGCGCCAGCAGCCAAGGGACACACCAATTTTCCTACAATGAGCAGTTCTTC. The chain links TRBV4-1 to TRBJ2-1; perhaps TRBD1 as D (5 bases). This CDR3 comprises 17 residues. Per the germline V gene, CDR1 is MGHRA and CDR2 is YSYEKL. Deletions cut 1 base from V and 1 base from J, with 14 bases between.

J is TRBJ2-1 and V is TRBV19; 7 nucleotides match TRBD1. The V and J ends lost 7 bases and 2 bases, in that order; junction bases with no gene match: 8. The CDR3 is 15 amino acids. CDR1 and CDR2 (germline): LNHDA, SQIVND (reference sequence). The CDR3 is CASTLDRLTYNEQFF. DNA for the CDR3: TGTGCCAGTACCCTGGACAGGTTAACCTACAATGAGCAGTTCTTC.

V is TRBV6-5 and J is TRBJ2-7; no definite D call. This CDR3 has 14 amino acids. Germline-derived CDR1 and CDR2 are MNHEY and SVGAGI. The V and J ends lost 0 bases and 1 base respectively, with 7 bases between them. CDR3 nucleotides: TGTGCCAGCAGTTACTCACGGTTTTCCTACGAGCAGTACTTC. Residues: CASSYSRFSYEQYF.

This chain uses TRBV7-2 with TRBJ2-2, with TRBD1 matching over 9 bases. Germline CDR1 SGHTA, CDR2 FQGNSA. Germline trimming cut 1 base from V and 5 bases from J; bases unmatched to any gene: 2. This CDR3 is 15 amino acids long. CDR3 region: CASSLGGQGTGELFF. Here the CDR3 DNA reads TGTGCCAGCAGCTTAGGGGGACAGGGTACCGGGGAGCTGTTTTTT.

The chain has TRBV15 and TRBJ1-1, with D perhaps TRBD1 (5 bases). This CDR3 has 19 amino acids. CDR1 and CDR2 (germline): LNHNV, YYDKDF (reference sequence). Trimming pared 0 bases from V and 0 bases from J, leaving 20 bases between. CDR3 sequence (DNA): TGTGCCACCAGCAGAGAAATTGGAGGGTCGGGGGTTATGAACACTGAAGCTTTCTTT. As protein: CATSREIGGSGVMNTEAFF.

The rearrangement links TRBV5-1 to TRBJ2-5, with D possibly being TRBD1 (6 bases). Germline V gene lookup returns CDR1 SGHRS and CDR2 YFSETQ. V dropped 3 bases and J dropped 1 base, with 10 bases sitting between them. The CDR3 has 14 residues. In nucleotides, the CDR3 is TGCGCCAGCAGCTCCCGACAGGTCCAAGAGACCCAGTACTTC. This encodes CASSSRQVQETQYF.

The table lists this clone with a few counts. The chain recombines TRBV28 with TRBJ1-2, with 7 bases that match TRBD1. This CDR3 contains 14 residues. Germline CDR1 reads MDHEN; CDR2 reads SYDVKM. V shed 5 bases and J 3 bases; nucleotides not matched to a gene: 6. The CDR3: CASSRTGSDYGYTF. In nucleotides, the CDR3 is TGTGCCAGCAGTCGGACAGGATCCGACTATGGCTACACCTTC.

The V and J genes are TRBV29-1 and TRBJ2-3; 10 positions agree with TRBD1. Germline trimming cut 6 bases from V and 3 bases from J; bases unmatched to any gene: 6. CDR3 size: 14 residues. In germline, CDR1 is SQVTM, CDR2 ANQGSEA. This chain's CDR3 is CSVTGTGETDTQYF. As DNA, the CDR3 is TGCAGCGTGACCGGGACAGGGGAGACAGATACGCAGTATTTT.